The sequence of this T cell receptor delta chain was determined in a study of gamma-delta chains in newborns, infants, children. Looking at the study overall: Microbial exposure reportedly drives polyclonal innate γδ T cell expansion after birth.

This clone was counted a few times. Other DNA sequences from this sample encode an identical CDR3 as well. TCRdb applied CATT to the reads for clone calling. The sample yields several thousand delta-chain clones, about 3.2% seen once. Trimming took 5 bases from V and 3 from J, leaving 9 bases between them. The CDR3 is made up of 12 amino acids. CDR1 and CDR2 (germline): GEAIGNYY, EKD. This rearrangement joins TRDV2 to TRDJ1; D gene unclear. The clonotype originates from a child who was a newborn, infant or young child, either healthy, febrile or measles-vaccinated (not recorded which). Source material: blood. CDR3 region: CACGGLADKLIF. The CDR3 nucleotides read TGTGCCTGTGGAGGATTGGCCGATAAACTCATCTTT.